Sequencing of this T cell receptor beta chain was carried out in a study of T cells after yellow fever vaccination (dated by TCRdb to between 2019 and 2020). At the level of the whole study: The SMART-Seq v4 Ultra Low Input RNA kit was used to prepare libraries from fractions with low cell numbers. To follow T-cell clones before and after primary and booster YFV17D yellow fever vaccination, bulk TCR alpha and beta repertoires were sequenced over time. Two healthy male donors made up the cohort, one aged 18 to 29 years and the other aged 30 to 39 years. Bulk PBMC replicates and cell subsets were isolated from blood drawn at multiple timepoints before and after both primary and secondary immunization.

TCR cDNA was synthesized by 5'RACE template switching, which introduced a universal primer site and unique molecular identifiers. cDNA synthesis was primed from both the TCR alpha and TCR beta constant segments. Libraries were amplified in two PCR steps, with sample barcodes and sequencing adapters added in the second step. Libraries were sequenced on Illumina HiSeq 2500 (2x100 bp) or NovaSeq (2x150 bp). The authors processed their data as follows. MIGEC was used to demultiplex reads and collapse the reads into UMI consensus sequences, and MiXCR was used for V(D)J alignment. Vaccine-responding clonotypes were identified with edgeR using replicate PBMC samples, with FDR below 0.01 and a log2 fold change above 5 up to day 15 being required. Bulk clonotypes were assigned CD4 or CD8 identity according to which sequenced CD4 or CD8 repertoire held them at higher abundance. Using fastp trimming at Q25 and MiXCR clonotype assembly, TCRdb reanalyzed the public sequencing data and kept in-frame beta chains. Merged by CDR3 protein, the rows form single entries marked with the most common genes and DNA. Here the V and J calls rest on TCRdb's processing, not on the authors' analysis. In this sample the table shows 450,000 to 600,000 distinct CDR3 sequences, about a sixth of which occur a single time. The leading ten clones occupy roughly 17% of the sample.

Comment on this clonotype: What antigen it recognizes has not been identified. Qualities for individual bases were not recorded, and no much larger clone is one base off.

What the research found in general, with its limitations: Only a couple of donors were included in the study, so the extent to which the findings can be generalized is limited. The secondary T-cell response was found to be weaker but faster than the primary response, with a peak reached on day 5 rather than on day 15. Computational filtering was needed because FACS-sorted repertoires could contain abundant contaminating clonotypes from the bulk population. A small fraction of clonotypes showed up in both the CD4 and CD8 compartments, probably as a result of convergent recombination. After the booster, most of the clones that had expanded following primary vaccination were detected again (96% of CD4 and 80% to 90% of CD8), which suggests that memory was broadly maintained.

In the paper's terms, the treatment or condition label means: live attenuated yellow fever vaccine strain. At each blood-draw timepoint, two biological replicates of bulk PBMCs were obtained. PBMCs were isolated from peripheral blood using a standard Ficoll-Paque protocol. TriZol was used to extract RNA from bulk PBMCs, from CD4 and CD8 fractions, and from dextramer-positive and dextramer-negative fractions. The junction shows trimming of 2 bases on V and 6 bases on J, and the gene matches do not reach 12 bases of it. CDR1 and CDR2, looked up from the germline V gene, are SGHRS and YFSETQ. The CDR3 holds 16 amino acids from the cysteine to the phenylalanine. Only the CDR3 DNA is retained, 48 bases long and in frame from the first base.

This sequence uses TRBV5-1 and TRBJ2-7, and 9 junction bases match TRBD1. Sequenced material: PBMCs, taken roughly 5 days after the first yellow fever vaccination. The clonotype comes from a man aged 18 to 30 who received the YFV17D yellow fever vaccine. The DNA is TGCGCCAGCAGCTTTGGGGACAGGGAGTCCCCGGGCGAGCAGTACTTC. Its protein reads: CASSFGDRESPGEQYF.